The present entry profiles one T cell receptor beta chain with its context. This clonotype was observed at least ten times. It has no known antigen specificity. No much larger clone is present one base from it, and per-base qualities are unavailable. Receptor amplification or capture employed 5' RACE. Sequencer: NextSeq 500. The TCR library protocol attached a unique molecular identifier to each TCR cDNA molecule to allow correction of PCR and sequencing errors. The original methods were these. Decombinator tools were used for TCR identification, UMI-based error correction and CDR3 extraction. Expanded TCRs were defined as those above a frequency of 2 per 1,000, corresponding to the top 1% of the tumor frequency distribution. Expanded tumor TCRs statistically deemed absent (corrected P<0.05) from at least one tumor region were classed as regional, and all other expanded tumor TCRs were classed as ubiquitous. Renyi diversity was calculated using the R vegan package after each repertoire was subsampled 100 times to 5,000 TCRs. CDR3 similarity networks were built from amino acid triplet string-kernel similarity, connecting CDR3s with pairwise similarity above 0.82. TCRdb's own reprocessing of the public reads used fastp at Q25 and MiXCR and kept productive beta chains. CDR3 protein sequences are deduplicated, and each keeps its most common genes and DNA. The V and J calls, along with clone size, are taken from TCRdb and not from the paper's own processing. In all, the sample holds around 5,800 distinct CDR3 sequences, and around 7.7% of those were seen once. Approximately 27% of the sample rests with the top ten.

The CDR1 and CDR2 encoded by the germline V gene are KGHSH and LQKENI. Its CDR3 holds 12 amino acids, cysteine through phenylalanine. Only the CDR3 part of the read is kept: 36 bases, read in frame from the first base. V and J lose 6 bases and 0 bases, and a span of 5 bases separates them. These data originate in a study of spatial heterogeneity in lung cancer (dated by TCRdb to the late 2010s). Looking at the study overall: Beta-chain transcripts were consistently detected in greater numbers than alpha-chain transcripts, which likely reflected higher beta-chain transcript abundance. In tumor regions, TCR transcript counts showed a strong correlation with a T cell transcriptional module score from matched bulk RNA-seq. In the raw uncorrected reads, each unique combination of TCR and UMI appeared on average more than ten times. TCR alpha and beta repertoires were quantitatively compared across multiple tumor regions, matched nontumor lung and blood in non-small cell lung cancer. Nonsynonymous mutation counts, determined by whole-exome sequencing of tumor tissue, were related to TCR repertoire features. Both alpha and beta chains were TCR-sequenced in roughly 200 tumor regions, about 69 matched nontumor lung samples and roughly 50 PBMC samples obtained at surgery. Here is what the overall study found, with its caveats: The number of expanded intratumoral alpha and beta TCRs correlated with the tumor nonsynonymous mutation count. Additional single-cell paired TCR alpha and beta sequencing was considered necessary to confirm, at a functional level, the hypothesis that regional TCRs recognize regional mutations. Counts of ubiquitous and regional expanded TCRs were found to correlate with counts of ubiquitous and regional nonsynonymous mutations, respectively. TCR-seq coverage of tumor T cells was estimated to be only roughly 7% for alpha chains and roughly 13% for beta chains.

The time point label here, explained by the study, means: sample taken at primary tumor resection. Donors were some 67 patients with early-stage, untreated non-small cell lung cancer from the lung TRACERx cohort. Without any cell sorting, TCR sequencing was performed on whole RNA extracted either from tumor and nontumor lung tissue or from cryopreserved PBMC samples. Patients were selected for TCR sequencing only if sufficient RNA was available from at least two tumor regions. Before being selected, tumor and adjacent nontumor lung specimens were reviewed by a lung pathologist. The starting material was lung tumor tissue, obtained at surgery. The rearranged chain carries TRBV18 and TRBJ2-5; the D gene cannot be named for sure. The sequence was collected from a female donor with early-stage non-small cell lung cancer. The CDR3 region reads CASSMYQETQYF. In nucleotides, the sequence is TGTGCCAGCTCGATGTACCAAGAGACCCAGTACTTC.